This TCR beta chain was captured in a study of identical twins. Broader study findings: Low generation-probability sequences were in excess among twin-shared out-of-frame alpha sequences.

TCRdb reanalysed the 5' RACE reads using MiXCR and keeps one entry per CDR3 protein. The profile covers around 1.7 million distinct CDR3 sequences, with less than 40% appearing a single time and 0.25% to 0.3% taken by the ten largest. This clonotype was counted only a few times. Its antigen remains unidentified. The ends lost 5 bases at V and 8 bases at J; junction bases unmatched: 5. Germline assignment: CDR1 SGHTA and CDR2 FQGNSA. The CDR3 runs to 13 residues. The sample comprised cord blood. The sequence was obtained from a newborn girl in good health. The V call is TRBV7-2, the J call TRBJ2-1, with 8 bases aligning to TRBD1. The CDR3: CASSRQGRYEQFF. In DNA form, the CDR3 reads TGTGCCAGCAGCAGACAGGGGAGGTATGAGCAGTTCTTC.